The present T cell receptor (beta chain) was sequenced within a study of cytomegalovirus exposure and HLA in healthy donors. Unmatched junction bases numbered 2, after V lost 5 bases and J lost 2 bases. The length of the CDR3 is 14 residues. CDR1 and CDR2 from the germline V gene are LNHDA and SQIVND (reference sequence). This clone appeared a single time. The antigen is unknown. Whole-study results and caveats: CMV serostatus alone was available as immune exposure information.

It was with 60 Vbeta and 13 Jbeta primers that the PCR ran. Repertoires were generated with immunoSEQ multiplex PCR, while TCRdb's copy carries only in-frame clones and drops some. The data contain approximately 190,000 clones, roughly 73% of them seen just once; the ten biggest clones take up 1.5% to 2%. The receptor comes from a woman in her twenties or thirties in good health and CMV-seronegative. The gene calls are TRBV19 and TRBJ1-5, with TRBD1 identical over 8 bases. Sequencing used PBMCs. The CDR3: CASSGQGGNQPQHF. The DNA of the CDR3 is TGTGCCAGTAGTGGACAGGGCGGCAATCAGCCCCAGCATTTT.